Listed here are 32 T cell receptor beta chains from one sample, sequenced in a study of cytomegalovirus exposure and HLA in healthy donors. The PCR made use of 60 Vbeta and 13 Jbeta primers. Using immunoSEQ multiplex PCR, the repertoire was profiled, and TCRdb retains in-frame clones only, with some absent. The table shows roughly 200,000 clones, with 77% occurring only once. The specimen was PBMCs. All receptors come from a woman aged 55-69 years in good health and CMV-seropositive.

The chain uses TRBV29-1 and TRBJ1-1; D gene uncertain. Trimming removed 4 bases from V and 5 bases from J, with 8 bases in between. This CDR3 is 11 amino acids long. Germline V gene sequence: CDR1 SQVTM, CDR2 ANQGSEA. CDR3 sequence (DNA): TGCAGCGTTGGCCTTACTACTGAAGCTTTCTTT. Protein: CSVGLTTEAFF.

V and J are TRBV30 and TRBJ2-3; D is perhaps TRBD2 (6 bases). This CDR3 is built from 14 residues. Germline values: CDR1 GTSNPN, CDR2 SVGIG (reference sequence). Trimming cost V 4 bases and J 5 bases, with 16 bases left between them. CDR3 nucleotides: TGTGCCTGGACTAGCGTTTTAGGGGTAGATACGCAGTATTTT. This codes for CAWTSVLGVDTQYF.

The J gene is TRBJ1-6, the V gene TRBV18; D is possibly TRBD1 (5 bases). The ends were cut back, 3 bases at V and 11 bases at J, with 20 bases in the middle. From germline, CDR1 is KGHSH and CDR2 LQKENI. The CDR3 length is 16 residues. The CDR3, as DNA: TGTGCCAGCTCACCTGCCGACAGTACCCAATTCACACCCCTCCACTTT. It is translated as CASSPADSTQFTPLHF.

The V call is TRBV5-4, the J call TRBJ1-4, with 7 positions matching TRBD1. CDR3 length equals 15 residues. V lost 4 bases, J lost 2 bases, and 5 bases stayed unmatched. Germline V gene sequence: CDR1 SGHNT, CDR2 YYREEE (reference sequence). The CDR3 DNA follows: TGTGCCAGCAGCCCCTCGGGACAGACTAATGAAAAACTGTTTTTT. Translating it yields CASSPSGQTNEKLFF. The complete variable domain, with remaining parts taken from reference TRBV5-4 and TRBJ1-4, reads ETGVTQSPTHLIKTRGQQVTLRCSSQSGHNTVSWYQQALGQGPQFIFQYYREEENGRGNFPPRFSGLQFPNYSSELNVNALELDDSALYLCASSPSGQTNEKLFFGSGTQLSVL.

Note on this clone: Additional DNA sequences in this sample encode the identical CDR3. This sequence joins TRBV18 and TRBJ2-2, with 9 nucleotides matching TRBD1. V lost 5 bases and J lost 2; bases outside the gene matches: 6. In germline, CDR1 is KGHSH, CDR2 LQKENI. This CDR3 contains 16 residues. The CDR3 loop is CASSSTGGPNTGELFF. DNA for the CDR3: TGTGCCAGCTCATCGACAGGGGGGCCAAACACCGGGGAGCTGTTTTTT.

This clone was recorded once. The rearrangement uses TRBV4-3 and TRBJ2-3, with a possible D match to TRBD2 (5 bases). V was shortened by 0 bases and J by 7 bases, with 8 bases between the two germline ends. The CDR3 contains 13 residues. CDR1 is LGHNA and CDR2 is YSLEER in the germline V gene. CDR3 protein: CASSQDSGNTQYF. DNA for the CDR3: TGCGCCAGCAGCCAAGATTCGGGGAATACGCAGTATTTT.

A single count supports this clone. V usage is TRBV15 and J usage is TRBJ1-3; a weak D match, TRBD1 (5 bases). This CDR3 spans 16 amino acids. Germline values: CDR1 LNHNV, CDR2 YYDKDF (reference sequence). The ends were cut back, 0 bases at V and 4 bases at J, with 13 bases in the middle. This CDR3 reads CATSRDRRGAGNTIYF. CDR3 nucleotides: TGTGCCACCAGCAGAGATCGACGTGGGGCCGGAAACACCATATATTTT. Full variable domain (outside the CDR3, taken from reference TRBV15 and TRBJ1-3): DAMVIQNPRYQVTQFGKPVTLSCSQTLNHNVMYWYQQKSSQAPKLLFHYYDKDFNNEADTPDNFQSRRPNTSFCFLDIRSPGLGDTAMYLCATSRDRRGAGNTIYFGEGSWLTVV.

The rearrangement uses TRBV5-1 and TRBJ2-3; D perhaps matches TRBD2 (6 bases). Per germline, CDR1 SGHRS and CDR2 YFSETQ. V lost 0 bases and J lost 9, with 20 bases in between. CDR3 length: 16 amino acids. The CDR3 coding sequence is TGCGCCAGCAGCTTGGCTCCGGGAGACCATCGGGAGACGCAGTATTTT. This translates into CASSLAPGDHRETQYF.

This clone was counted a few times. The chain recombines TRBV12-5 with TRBJ2-1; 13 bases align to TRBD2. J was trimmed by 9 bases and V by 4 bases; bases with no gene match: 9. The length of the CDR3 is 16 residues. Germline lookup yields CDR1 LGHNT and CDR2 FRNRAP. The CDR3 region has the DNA TGTGCTAGTGGTTCGAGGGGGACTAGCGGGACTGGTGAGCAGTTCTTC. This codes for CASGSRGTSGTGEQFF.

The chain uses TRBV10-3 and TRBJ2-3; 9 bases agree with TRBD1. V lost 4 bases, J lost 1 base, and 0 bases stayed unmatched. The CDR3 is made up of 14 amino acids. Germline loops: CDR1 ENHRY, CDR2 SYGVKD. The CDR3 spells CAISGDRGTDTQYF. CDR3 DNA sequence: TGTGCCATCAGTGGGGACAGGGGCACAGATACGCAGTATTTT.

In regard to this clone: The sample contains more than one DNA sequence encoding this CDR3. The J gene is TRBJ1-5, the V gene TRBV6-5, with TRBD1 matching 8 bases. CDR1 and CDR2 (germline): MNHEY, SVGAGI. V shed 3 bases, J shed 6 bases, and the junction held 4 bases outside the gene matches. The CDR3 extends over 14 amino acids. CDR3 in amino acids: CASSYDRGGQPQHF. Here the CDR3 DNA reads TGTGCCAGCAGTTATGACAGGGGTGGTCAGCCCCAGCATTTT.

The chain links TRBV4-3 to TRBJ1-5; D uncertain. Germline CDR1 LGHNA, CDR2 YSLEER. Deletions cut 0 bases from V and 0 bases from J, with 12 bases between. This CDR3 is 17 amino acids long. CDR3 nucleotide sequence: TGCGCCAGCAGCCAAGAGTTGAAGAGTTATAGCAATCAGCCCCAGCATTTT. Translation gives CASSQELKSYSNQPQHF.

The chain couples TRBV9 to TRBJ2-5, with 8 bases fitting TRBD1. Germline V gene lookup returns CDR1 SGDLS and CDR2 YYNGEE. V shed 2 bases and J 0 bases; nucleotides not matched to a gene: 3. This CDR3 has 15 amino acids. This chain's CDR3 is CASSVGQVYQETQYF. The CDR3, as DNA: TGTGCCAGCAGCGTGGGACAGGTATACCAAGAGACCCAGTACTTC.

CDR3 sequence: CASSLGATGNTIYF. The CDR3 coding sequence is TGCGCCAGCAGCTTGGGGGCGACCGGAAACACCATATATTTT. V and J are TRBV5-1 and TRBJ1-3; unclear D gene. V lost 0 bases, J lost 4 bases, and 8 bases lay in between. The CDR3 runs 14 residues. From germline, CDR1 is SGHRS and CDR2 YFSETQ.

The chain uses TRBV7-3 and TRBJ2-5, with D uncertain. The last part of the DNA fits TRBJ2-7 better; the J call may be wrong. The germline gives CDR1 SGHTA, CDR2 FQGTGA. The CDR3 has 13 amino acids. The CDR3 loop reads CASSHGAGYEQYF. The CDR3 DNA reads TGTGCCAGCAGTCACGGAGCTGGCTACGAGCAGTACTTC.

The chain links TRBV6-5 to TRBJ1-6; no definite D call. Germline V CDR1 and CDR2: MNHEY, SVGAGI. V gave up 6 bases and J gave up 6 bases, with 15 bases separating them. The CDR3 extends over 15 amino acids. DNA for the CDR3: TGTGCCAGCAGCCCTACAGCACTTCGTAATTCACCCCTCCACTTT. This encodes CASSPTALRNSPLHF.

The table lists this clone with a count of one. The chain is built from TRBV5-6 and TRBJ1-1; no clear D. V was trimmed by 1 base and J by 4 bases, leaving 11 bases between them. CDR1 is SGHDT and CDR2 is YYEEEE in the germline V gene. The CDR3 has 14 residues. Written as DNA, the CDR3 is TGTGCCAGCAGCTTGATGCGACAAGGCACTGAAGCTTTCTTT. Protein product: CASSLMRQGTEAFF.

The V call is TRBV28, the J call TRBJ2-7, with D perhaps matching TRBD2 (6 bases). The germline gives CDR1 MDHEN, CDR2 SYDVKM. The CDR3 covers 12 residues. Trimming took 6 bases from V and 7 from J, leaving 13 bases between them. CDR3 in amino acids: CASSPGTQEQYF. Written as DNA, the CDR3 is TGTGCCAGCAGCCCCGGGACTCAGGAGCAGTACTTC.

J is TRBJ2-5 and V is TRBV30; no definite D call. The length of the CDR3 is 11 residues. Germline V gene sequence: CDR1 GTSNPN, CDR2 SVGIG (reference sequence). V lost 3 bases, J lost 5 bases, and 7 bases lay in between. DNA for the CDR3: TGTGCCTGGAGCCTACGGGAGACCCAGTACTTC. Translation: CAWSLRETQYF.

V is TRBV5-1 and J is TRBJ1-3, with 7 bases identical to TRBD1. V lost 7 bases to trimming and J lost 3 bases; unmatched junction nucleotides: 4. This CDR3 is 13 amino acids long. Germline V CDR1 and CDR2: SGHRS, YFSETQ. CDR3 sequence reads: CASRQGHGNTIYF. CDR3 nucleotide sequence: TGCGCCAGCCGACAGGGCCATGGAAACACCATATATTTT.

This clone was observed a handful of times. The chain links TRBV5-1 to TRBJ1-1; D unresolved. The germline CDR1 and CDR2 sequences are SGHRS and YFSETQ. V was cut by 0 bases and J by 1 base, with 10 bases left in between. This CDR3 is built from 15 residues. In nucleotides, the CDR3 is TGCGCCAGCAGCTTGGTGCCCGGTCCGAACACTGAAGCTTTCTTT. The encoded protein is CASSLVPGPNTEAFF.

This clone has only a few counts. CDR3: CASSFTPPAGRKETQYF. For the CDR3, the DNA is TGTGCCAGCAGTTTCACGCCCCCAGCGGGCCGAAAAGAGACCCAGTACTTC. The chain carries TRBV27 and TRBJ2-5, with a weak D call TRBD2 (6 bases). The germline gives CDR1 MNHEY, CDR2 SMNVEV (reference sequence). Trimming left V 3 bases short and J 3 bases short, with 20 bases between. The CDR3 length is 17 residues.

The gene calls are TRBV29-1 and TRBJ2-3; TRBD1 aligns across 8 bases. The CDR3 is 14 amino acids. V was clipped by 6 bases and J by 0 bases; unmatched bases: 5. Germline V lookup: CDR1 SQVTM, CDR2 ANQGSEA. The CDR3 DNA reads as TGCAGCGTCGCCGGGACAGGAAGCACAGATACGCAGTATTTT. Its protein is CSVAGTGSTDTQYF.

This chain uses TRBV6-4 with TRBJ1-2; no clear D. Germline V lookup: CDR1 MRHNA, CDR2 SNTAGT. The CDR3 totals 13 residues. Trimming left V 6 bases short and J 4 bases short, with 12 bases between. The CDR3 DNA reads as TGTGCCAGCAGGGCCCCTGGGCGCTATGGCTACACCTTC. It codes for CASRAPGRYGYTF.

This chain's CDR3 is CASSQGQLNQPQHF. DNA for the CDR3: TGTGCCAGCAGCCAGGGGCAACTAAATCAGCCCCAGCATTTT. This sequence joins TRBV11-2 and TRBJ1-5, with D possibly TRBD1 on 6 matching bases. This CDR3 spans 14 amino acids. The germline gives CDR1 SGHAT, CDR2 FQNNGV. Trimming shortened V by 5 bases and J by 4 bases, and 12 bases separated the two germline ends.

This clone was counted a single time. This sequence joins TRBV25-1 and TRBJ1-3; D perhaps matches TRBD1 (6 bases). The ends were cut back, 1 base at V and 2 bases at J, with 9 bases in the middle. Germline assignment: CDR1 MGHDK and CDR2 SYGVNS. The CDR3 spans 15 residues. The CDR3 nucleotides are TGTGCCAGCAGTGAATGGAACAGGGCTGGAAACACCATATATTTT. Amino acids: CASSEWNRAGNTIYF.

The rearrangement joins TRBV29-1 to TRBJ1-2; a possible D gene is TRBD1 (5 bases). Germline assignment: CDR1 SQVTM and CDR2 ANQGSEA. The ends were cut back, 7 bases at V and 4 bases at J, with 13 bases in the middle. The CDR3 runs 12 residues. CDR3 region: CSARDYPYGYTF. The CDR3 region has the DNA TGCAGCGCACGGGACTACCCCTATGGCTACACCTTC.

V and J are TRBV5-1 and TRBJ2-5, with TRBD2 matching over 8 bases. V trimming: 2 bases; J trimming: 5 bases; junction bases outside the gene matches: 5. The CDR3 runs to 14 residues. Germline V gene sequence: CDR1 SGHRS, CDR2 YFSETQ. CDR3 region: CASSLSGGGETQYF. The CDR3 region has the DNA TGCGCCAGCAGCTTATCCGGGGGGGGCGAGACCCAGTACTTC.

The chain joins TRBV19 to TRBJ1-5; possibly TRBD1 for D (5 bases). Germline-derived CDR1 and CDR2 are LNHDA and SQIVND (reference sequence). The CDR3 loop spans 14 amino acids. Trimming left V 5 bases short and J 4 bases short, with 12 bases between. CDR3 protein: CASSASGTNQPQHF. The CDR3 DNA reads as TGTGCCAGTAGTGCGTCAGGGACTAATCAGCCCCAGCATTTT.

In its sample, this clone was seen a few times. The V and J genes are TRBV15 and TRBJ2-1; the match to TRBD2 covers 8 bases. V dropped 3 bases and J dropped 6; count of bases not matched to a gene: 7. Germline V gives CDR1 LNHNV, CDR2 YYDKDF (reference sequence). CDR3 length equals 15 residues. CDR3 sequence: CATSRRASGSNEQFF. For the CDR3, the DNA is TGTGCCACCAGCAGGCGGGCTAGCGGGTCCAATGAGCAGTTCTTC.

The V call is TRBV6-1, the J call TRBJ2-1; TRBD1 agrees at 9 bases. Germline assignment: CDR1 MNHNS and CDR2 SASEGT. This CDR3 is built from 15 residues. Trimming removed 6 bases from V and 7 bases from J; junction bases left unmatched: 10. Written as DNA, the CDR3 is TGTGCCAGCAGAGTCGGGACAGGGTCCCGAAATGAGCAGTTCTTC. It translates to CASRVGTGSRNEQFF.

The rearrangement joins TRBV11-1 to TRBJ2-1, with D tentatively TRBD2 (5 bases). V was pared by 2 bases and J by 6 bases, with 11 bases between. CDR3 length: 14 residues. Germline CDR1 is SGHAT and CDR2 is FQDESV (reference sequence). This CDR3 reads CASSLLTLVNEQFF. CDR3 in DNA: TGTGCCAGCAGCTTACTAACACTAGTCAATGAGCAGTTCTTC.